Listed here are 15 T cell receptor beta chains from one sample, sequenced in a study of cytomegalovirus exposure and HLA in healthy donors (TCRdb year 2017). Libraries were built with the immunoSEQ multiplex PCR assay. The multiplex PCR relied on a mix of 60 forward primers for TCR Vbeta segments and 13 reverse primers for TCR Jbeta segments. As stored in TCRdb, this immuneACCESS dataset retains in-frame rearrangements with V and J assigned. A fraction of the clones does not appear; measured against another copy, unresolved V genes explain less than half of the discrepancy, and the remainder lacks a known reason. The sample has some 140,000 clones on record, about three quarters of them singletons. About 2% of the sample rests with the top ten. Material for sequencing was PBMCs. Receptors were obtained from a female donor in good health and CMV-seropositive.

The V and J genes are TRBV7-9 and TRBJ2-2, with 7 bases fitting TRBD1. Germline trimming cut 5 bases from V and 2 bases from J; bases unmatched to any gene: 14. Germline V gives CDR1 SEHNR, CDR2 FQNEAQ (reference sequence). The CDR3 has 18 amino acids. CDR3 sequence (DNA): TGTGCCAGCAGCCACCCCAACGCCGGGACAGATAACACCGGGGAGCTGTTTTTT. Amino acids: CASSHPNAGTDNTGELFF.

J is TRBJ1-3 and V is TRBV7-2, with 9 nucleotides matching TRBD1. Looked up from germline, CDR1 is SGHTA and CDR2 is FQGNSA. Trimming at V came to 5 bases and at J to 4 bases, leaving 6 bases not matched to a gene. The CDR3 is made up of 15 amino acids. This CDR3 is CASSHTGGRGNTIYF. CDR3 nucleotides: TGTGCCAGCAGCCATACAGGGGGCCGGGGAAACACCATATATTTT.

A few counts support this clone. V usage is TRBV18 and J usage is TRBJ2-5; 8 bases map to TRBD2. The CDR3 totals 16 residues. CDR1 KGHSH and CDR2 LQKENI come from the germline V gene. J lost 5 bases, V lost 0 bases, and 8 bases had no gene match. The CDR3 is CASSPPAGRATETQYF. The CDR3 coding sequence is TGTGCCAGCTCACCACCGGCCGGGAGGGCGACGGAGACCCAGTACTTC. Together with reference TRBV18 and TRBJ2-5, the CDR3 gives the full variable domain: NAGVMQNPRHLVRRRGQEARLRCSPMKGHSHVYWYRQLPEEGLKFMVYLQKENIIDESGMPKERFSAEFPKEGPSILRIQQVVRGDSAAYFCASSPPAGRATETQYFGPGTRLLVL.

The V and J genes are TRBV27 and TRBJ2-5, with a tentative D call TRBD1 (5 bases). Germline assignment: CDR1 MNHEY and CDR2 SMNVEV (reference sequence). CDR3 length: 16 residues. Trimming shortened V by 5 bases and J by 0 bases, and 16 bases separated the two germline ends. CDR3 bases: TGTGCCAGCAGTCCCTATCAGGGTTTTGACCAAGAGACCCAGTACTTC. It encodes CASSPYQGFDQETQYF.

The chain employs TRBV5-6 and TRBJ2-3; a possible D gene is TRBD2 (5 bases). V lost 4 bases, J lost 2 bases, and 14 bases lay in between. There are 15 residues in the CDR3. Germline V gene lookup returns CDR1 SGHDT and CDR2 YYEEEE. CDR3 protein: CASSPGLAITDTQYF. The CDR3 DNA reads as TGTGCCAGCAGCCCCGGACTTGCTATCACAGATACGCAGTATTTT.

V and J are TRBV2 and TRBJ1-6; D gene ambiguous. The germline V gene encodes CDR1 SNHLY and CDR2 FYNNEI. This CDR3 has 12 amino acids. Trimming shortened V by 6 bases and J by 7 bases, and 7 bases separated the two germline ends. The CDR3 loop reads CASRAANSPLHF. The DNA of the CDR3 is TGTGCCAGCAGGGCGGCAAATTCACCCCTCCACTTT.

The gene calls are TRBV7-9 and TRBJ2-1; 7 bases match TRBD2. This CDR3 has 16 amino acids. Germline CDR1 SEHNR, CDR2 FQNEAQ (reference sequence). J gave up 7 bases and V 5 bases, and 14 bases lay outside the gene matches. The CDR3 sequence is CASSPFLAGVLNEQFF. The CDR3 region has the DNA TGTGCCAGCAGCCCGTTTTTGGCGGGAGTATTAAATGAGCAGTTCTTC.

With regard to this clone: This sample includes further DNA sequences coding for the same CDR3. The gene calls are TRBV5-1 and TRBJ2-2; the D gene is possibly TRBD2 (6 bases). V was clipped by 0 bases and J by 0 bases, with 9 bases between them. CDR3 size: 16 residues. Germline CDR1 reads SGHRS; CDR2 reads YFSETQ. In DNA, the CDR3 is TGCGCCAGCAGCTTGGCCGGAGGGGCGAACACCGGGGAGCTGTTTTTT. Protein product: CASSLAGGANTGELFF.

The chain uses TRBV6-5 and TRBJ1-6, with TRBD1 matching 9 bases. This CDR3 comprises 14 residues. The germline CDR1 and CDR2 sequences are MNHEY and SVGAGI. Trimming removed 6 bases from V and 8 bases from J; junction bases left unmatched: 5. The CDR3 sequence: CASSPGQGYSPLHF. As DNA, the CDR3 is TGTGCCAGCAGCCCTGGACAGGGGTATTCACCCCTCCACTTT.

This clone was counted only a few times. DNA of the CDR3: TGTGCCAGCAGCTTAGATCTTGGGACATATACCTACGAGCAGTACTTC. Translated, it gives CASSLDLGTYTYEQYF. The V gene is TRBV11-2, the J gene TRBJ2-7, with D tentatively TRBD1 (6 bases). Per the germline V gene, CDR1 is SGHAT and CDR2 is FQNNGV. Trimming pared 0 bases from V and 2 bases from J, leaving 14 bases between. This CDR3 region has 16 residues.

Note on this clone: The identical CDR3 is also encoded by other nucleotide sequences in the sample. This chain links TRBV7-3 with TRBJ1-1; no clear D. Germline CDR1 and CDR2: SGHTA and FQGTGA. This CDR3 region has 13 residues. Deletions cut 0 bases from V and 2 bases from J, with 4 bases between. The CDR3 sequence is CASSLTLNTEAFF. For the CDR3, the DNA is TGTGCCAGCAGCTTAACACTCAACACTGAAGCTTTCTTT. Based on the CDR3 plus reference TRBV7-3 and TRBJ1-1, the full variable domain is GAGVSQTPSNKVTEKGKYVELRCDPISGHTALYWYRQSLGQGPEFLIYFQGTGAADDSGLPNDRFFAVRPEGSVSTLKIQRTERGDSAVYLCASSLTLNTEAFFGQGTRLTVV.

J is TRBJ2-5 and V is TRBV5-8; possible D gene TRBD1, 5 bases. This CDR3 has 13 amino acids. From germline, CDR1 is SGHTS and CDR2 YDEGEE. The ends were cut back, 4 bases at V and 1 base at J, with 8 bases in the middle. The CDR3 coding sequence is TGTGCCAGCAGCACCGACAGCCAAGAGACCCAGTACTTC. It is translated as CASSTDSQETQYF.

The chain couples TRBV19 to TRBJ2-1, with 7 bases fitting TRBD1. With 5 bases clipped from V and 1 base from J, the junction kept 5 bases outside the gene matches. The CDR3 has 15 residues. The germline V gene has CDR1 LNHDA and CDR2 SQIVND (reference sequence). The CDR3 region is CASSWDRNSYNEQFF. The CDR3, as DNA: TGTGCCAGTAGTTGGGACAGAAATTCCTACAATGAGCAGTTCTTC.

CDR3 protein: CASSEAFSRVYEQYF. Written as DNA, the CDR3 is TGTGCCAGTAGCGAGGCTTTTTCGAGGGTATACGAGCAGTACTTC. The chain combines TRBV19 with TRBJ2-7, with D possibly TRBD2 on 5 matching bases. CDR1 is LNHDA and CDR2 is SQIVND in the germline V gene (reference sequence). The V end was cut by 6 bases, the J end by 4 bases, with 19 bases between. This CDR3 is 15 amino acids long.

CDR3 sequence reads: CASSPDRVAYNEQFF. The CDR3 bases are TGTGCCAGCAGCCCGGACAGGGTGGCCTACAATGAGCAGTTCTTC. The rearrangement uses TRBV7-9 and TRBJ2-1; TRBD1 agrees at 8 bases. The V and J ends lost 5 bases and 2 bases, in that order; junction bases with no gene match: 5. Germline V gene sequence: CDR1 SEHNR, CDR2 FQNEAQ (reference sequence). The CDR3 covers 15 residues.